The source of this T cell receptor (beta chain) is a study of shared clonotypes between healthy human individuals. Findings and limits, study-wide: Measured sharing among donors was expected to vary with sequencing depth.

On this clone: Its antigen remains unknown.

Trimming stripped 3 bases from V and 10 bases from J, with 14 bases between. Germline loops: CDR1 SGDLS, CDR2 YYNGEE. CDR3 length: 13 residues. Some 90 million PBMCs supplied genomic DNA for unsorted samples. Clones were read by immunoSEQ multiplex PCR, and TCRdb kept only the in-frame ones, dropping some. This table has fewer than 600,000 clones, around three quarters appearing once. This receptor was identified in a woman aged 40 to 49 in good health. Some clones in this sample may be carry-over from other donors' samples. The chain carries TRBV9 and TRBJ2-1; TRBD2 is a possible D gene (6 bases). Sample: PBMCs. CDR3 residues: CASSALDRGEQFF. DNA for the CDR3: TGTGCCAGCAGCGCCCTCGACCGGGGGGAGCAGTTCTTC.